A selection of T cell receptor beta chains follows, all from one sample in a study of shared clonotypes between healthy human individuals. Data came from immunoSEQ multiplex PCR; TCRdb stores just in-frame clones and leaves some out. The table lists some 2.1 million clones, around 93% of them singletons. The sample comprised naive CD8+ T cells from PBMCs. Receptor source: a young man in good health. Some clones in this sample may be carry-over from other donors' samples. CDR3s include the opening cysteine and the closing phenylalanine or tryptophan. A D gene is named only where the DNA matches it firmly.

- TRBJ1-4 TRBV28 14 TGTGCCAGCAGTTTAGTAGGGAGTAATGAAAAACTGTTTTTT CASSLVGSNEKLFF
TRBD1 TRBJ1-2 TRBV10-3 14 TGTGCCATCAGTGAGTCCCCAGGGGGTAATGGCTACACCTTC CAISESPGGNGYTF
TRBD2 TRBJ2-7 TRBV4-1 17 TGCGCCAGCAGCCAAGCCGGACTAGCGGGAGTCACCCACGAGCAGTACTTC CASSQAGLAGVTHEQYF
- TRBJ2-7 TRBV9 14 TGTGCCAGCAGCGTAGGGGGAAGCGGCTACGAGCAGTACTTC CASSVGGSGYEQYF
- TRBJ2-7 TRBV29-1 11 TGCAGCGTCCCTACCCCCAGCGAGCAGTACTTC CSVPTPSEQYF
- TRBJ1-1 TRBV7-9 16 TGTGCCAGCAGCCCACAGTACGCAGGGGAGAACACTGAAGCTTTCTTT CASSPQYAGENTEAFF
- TRBJ2-3 TRBV4-1 18 TGCGCCAGCAGCCACAACACAAGAGAGGACTTGGACACAGATACGCAGTATTTT CASSHNTREDLDTDTQYF
- TRBJ1-5 TRBV19 12 TGTGCCAGTAGTGTCAATAATCAGCCCCAGCATTTT CASSVNNQPQHF
TRBD1 TRBJ1-2 TRBV27 13 TGTGCCAGCAGTCCAGGGGGGGCGGGAGGCTACACCTTC CASSPGGAGGYTF
- TRBJ1-4 TRBV1 17 TGCACCAGCAGCCAAAAGATCGTCAGGGCCCCTAATGAAAAACTGTTTTTT CTSSQKIVRAPNEKLFF